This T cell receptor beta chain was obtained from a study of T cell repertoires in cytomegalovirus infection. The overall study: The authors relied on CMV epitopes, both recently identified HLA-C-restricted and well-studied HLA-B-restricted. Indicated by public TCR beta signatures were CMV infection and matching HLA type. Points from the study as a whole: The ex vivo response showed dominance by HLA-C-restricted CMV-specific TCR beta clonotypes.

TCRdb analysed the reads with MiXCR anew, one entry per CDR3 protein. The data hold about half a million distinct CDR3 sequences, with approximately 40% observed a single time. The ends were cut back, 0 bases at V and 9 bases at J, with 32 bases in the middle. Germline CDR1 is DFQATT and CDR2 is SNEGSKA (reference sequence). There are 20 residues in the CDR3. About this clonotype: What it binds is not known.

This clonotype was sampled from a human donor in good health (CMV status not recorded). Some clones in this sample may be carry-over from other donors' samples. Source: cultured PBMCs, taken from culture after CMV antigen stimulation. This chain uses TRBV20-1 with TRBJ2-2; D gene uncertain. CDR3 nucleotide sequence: TGCAGTGCTAGAGACCGCGTGAGGCCCAGCGCTCCAAGAAGGATCCGGGAGCTGTTTTTT. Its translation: CSARDRVRPSAPRRIRELFF.